This TCR beta chain was found in a study of T cell responses to AZD1222 COVID-19 vaccine (dated by TCRdb to the early 2020s). Some background on the complete study: TCR sequencing covered roughly 230 trial participants: 200 to 220 given two doses of AZD1222 and 26 given two doses of MenACWY control vaccine. Trial participants were enrolled by age into 18-55, 56-69 and 70-plus year subgroups, with approximately 160, 26 and 62 TCR-sequenced participants respectively. The paper as a whole reports these results and caveats: The 56-69-year group was small, and its depth increase did not reach significance, likely because of low power. Spike-specific TCR breadth and depth rose significantly after two AZD1222 doses compared with day 0 and with MenACWY recipients. Participants were mostly white British, with more females than males. The authors suggested clonal diversity may have been underestimated. Because no day 14 peak-response samples were available, repertoires were characterized only after the peak T cell response. Reportedly, close to half of the unique spike-specific TCRs recognized epitopes lying outside the regions that are mutated in the B.1.351 and B.1.1.7 variants. CD4 TCRs associated with the vaccine covered the entire spike protein, and the dominant responses were in regions 160-218 and 743-854. Conclusions about previously exposed vaccinees are limited because only six or seven AZD1222 recipients were SARS-CoV-2 seropositive at baseline.

As for this clone: Its antigen specificity is not known. No clone much larger than this one lies a single base away; base qualities are absent.

What the time point label conveys for this sample: about 28 days (+/-7) after the second vaccine dose. AZD1222 recipients whose second dose came at about 4 weeks and those whose second dose came at about 12 weeks were combined into one group, since spike-specific TCR depth and breadth did not differ between the two schedules. The vaccinee samples were drawn from two UK trials, COV001 and COV002, one of which was a single-blind randomized controlled phase 2/3 trial testing AZD1222 (ChAdOx1 nCoV-19) in healthy adults. Trial participant PBMC samples were collected at day 0 and day 28 after the second dose for TCRbeta chain sequencing. From the cysteine up to the phenylalanine, the CDR3 has a length of 14 residues. Only CDR3 DNA remains: 42 bases, in frame from the first base. Sequences SGHAT (CDR1) and FQNNGV (CDR2) are obtained from the germline V gene. Trimming takes 5 bases off V and 6 bases off J; junction bases not matched to a gene: 7.

The CDR3 regions of human TCRbeta chains were subjected to immunosequencing. The original methods were these. TCRs in the repertoires were compared against a reference library of SARS-CoV-2-specific TCRs that had been generated with the MIRA antigen-specificity platform. Breadth was defined as the fraction of unique TCRs that were SARS-CoV-2-associated. Depth was defined as the fraction of total T cells that were SARS-CoV-2-associated. Using the MIRA data, each spike-specific TCR was mapped to the spike region that the TCR reacts to and placed in a CD4 or CD8 class. Log10-transformed breadth and depth values were compared by one-way ANOVA with Sidak's multiple comparisons tests. Entries here come from immuneACCESS through TCRdb and include only in-frame sequences with V and J called. Some clones fail to appear in such tables; in the studies checked, an unresolved V gene covers under half of the shortfall, and the cause of the remainder is unknown. That table is the source of V, J and clone size, and D and trimming were worked out from the DNA. The sample data list about 120,000 clones, and around 89% of these were observed just once. Roughly 7% of the sample lies in the top ten.

Here the sequenced sample was peripheral blood, taken 28 days after the second AZD1222 dose. This clonotype was obtained from an adult who received the AZD1222 COVID-19 vaccine. The chain is encoded by TRBV11-2 joined to TRBJ2-7, with 10 junctional bases fitting TRBD1. The nucleotide sequence reads TGTGCCAGCAGCAAGACAGGGGGCGGCCCCGAGCAGTACTTC. It is translated as CASSKTGGGPEQYF.